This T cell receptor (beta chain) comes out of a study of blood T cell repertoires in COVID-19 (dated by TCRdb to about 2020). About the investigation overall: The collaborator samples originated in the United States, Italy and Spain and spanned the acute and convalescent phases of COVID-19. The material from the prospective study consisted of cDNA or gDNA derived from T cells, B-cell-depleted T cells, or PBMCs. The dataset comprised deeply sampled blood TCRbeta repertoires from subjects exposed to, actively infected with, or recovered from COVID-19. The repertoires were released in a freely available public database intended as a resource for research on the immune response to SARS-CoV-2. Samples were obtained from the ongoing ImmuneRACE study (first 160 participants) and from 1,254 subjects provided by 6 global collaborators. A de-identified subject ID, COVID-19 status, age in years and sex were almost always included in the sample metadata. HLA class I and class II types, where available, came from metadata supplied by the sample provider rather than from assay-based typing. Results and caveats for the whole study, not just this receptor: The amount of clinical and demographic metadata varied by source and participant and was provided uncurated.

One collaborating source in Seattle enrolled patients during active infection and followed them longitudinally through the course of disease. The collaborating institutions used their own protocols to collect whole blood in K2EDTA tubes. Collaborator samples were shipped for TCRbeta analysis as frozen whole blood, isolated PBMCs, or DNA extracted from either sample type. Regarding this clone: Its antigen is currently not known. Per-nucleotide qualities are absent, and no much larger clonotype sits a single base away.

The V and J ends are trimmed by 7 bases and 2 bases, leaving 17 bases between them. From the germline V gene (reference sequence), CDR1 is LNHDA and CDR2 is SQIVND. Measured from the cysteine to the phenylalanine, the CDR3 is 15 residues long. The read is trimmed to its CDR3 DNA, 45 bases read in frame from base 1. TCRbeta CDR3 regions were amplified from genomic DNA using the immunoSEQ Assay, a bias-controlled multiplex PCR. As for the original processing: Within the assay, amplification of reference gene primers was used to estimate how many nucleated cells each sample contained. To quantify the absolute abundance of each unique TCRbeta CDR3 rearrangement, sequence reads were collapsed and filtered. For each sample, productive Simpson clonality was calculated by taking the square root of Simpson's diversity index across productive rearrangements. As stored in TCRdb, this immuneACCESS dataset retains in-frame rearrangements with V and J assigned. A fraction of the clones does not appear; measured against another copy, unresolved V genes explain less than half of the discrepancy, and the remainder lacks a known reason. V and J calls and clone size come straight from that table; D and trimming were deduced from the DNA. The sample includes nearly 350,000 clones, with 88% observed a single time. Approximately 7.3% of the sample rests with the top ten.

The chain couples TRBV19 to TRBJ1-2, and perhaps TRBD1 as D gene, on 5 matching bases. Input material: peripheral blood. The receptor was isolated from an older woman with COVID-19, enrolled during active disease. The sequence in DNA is TGTGCCAGTAAAGAGACAGACTCCTTCAACTATGGCTACACCTTC. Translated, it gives CASKETDSFNYGYTF.